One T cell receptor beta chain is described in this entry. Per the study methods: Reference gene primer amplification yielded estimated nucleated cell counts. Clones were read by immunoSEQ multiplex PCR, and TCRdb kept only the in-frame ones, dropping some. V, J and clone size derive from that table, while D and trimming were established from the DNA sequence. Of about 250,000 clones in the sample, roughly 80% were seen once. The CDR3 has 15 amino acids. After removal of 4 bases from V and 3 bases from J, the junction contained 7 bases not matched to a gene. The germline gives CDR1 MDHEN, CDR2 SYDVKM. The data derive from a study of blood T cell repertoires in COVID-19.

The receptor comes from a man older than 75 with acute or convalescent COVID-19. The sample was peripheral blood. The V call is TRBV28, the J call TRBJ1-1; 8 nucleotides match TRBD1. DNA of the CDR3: TGTGCCAGCAGTTCCCCGAGGGACAGGCACACTGAAGCTTTCTTT. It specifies CASSSPRDRHTEAFF.